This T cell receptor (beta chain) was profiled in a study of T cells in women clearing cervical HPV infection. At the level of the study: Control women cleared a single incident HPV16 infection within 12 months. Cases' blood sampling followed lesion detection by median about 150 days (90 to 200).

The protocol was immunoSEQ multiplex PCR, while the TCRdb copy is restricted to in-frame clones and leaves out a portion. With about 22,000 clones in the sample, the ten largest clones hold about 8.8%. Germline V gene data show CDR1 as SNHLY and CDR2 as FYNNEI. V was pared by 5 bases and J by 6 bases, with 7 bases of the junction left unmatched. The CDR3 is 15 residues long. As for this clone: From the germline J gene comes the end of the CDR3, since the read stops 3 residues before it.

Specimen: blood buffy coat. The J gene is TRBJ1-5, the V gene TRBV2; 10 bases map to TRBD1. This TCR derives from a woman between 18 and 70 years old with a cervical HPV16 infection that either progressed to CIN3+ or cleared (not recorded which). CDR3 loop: CASSRDRGTRQPQHF. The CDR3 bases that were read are TGTGCCAGCAGTCGGGACAGGGGTACCCGTCAGCCC.